This TCR beta chain was captured by sequencing in a study of CD8 T cells in ankylosing spondylitis (dated by TCRdb to the late 2010s). Regarding the research as a whole: The study profiled T cell receptor beta repertoires in healthy donors and ankylosing spondylitis patients to find disease-linked TCR variants. Samples of peripheral blood were taken, and for ankylosing spondylitis patients, synovial fluid was collected as well. In total, the full study cohort was made up of some 110 healthy donors and 25 or so ankylosing spondylitis patients.

General findings and caveats noted by the study authors: A CD8+ phenotype was shown by the disease-linked clones, which were found at relatively low frequencies in peripheral blood. According to the report, matched synovial fluid samples from ankylosing spondylitis patients were significantly enriched for the disease-linked clones. A TCR beta motif of seven or eight highly homologous amino acid variants appeared characteristic of blood from ankylosing spondylitis patients. Some motif variants were previously reported in synovial fluid and blood of reactive arthritis patients, suggesting common disease-initiation mechanisms.

To note about this clonotype: The target of this receptor is not known. Base quality data are lacking; no much larger clone is found one base away.

From a lookup of the germline V gene, CDR1 and CDR2 are SNHLY and FYNNEI. Here V drops 6 bases and J drops 5 bases, and the junction holds 4 bases not matched to any gene. The CDR3 runs 12 residues from the cysteine to the phenylalanine. Only the CDR3 region is kept as DNA, spanning 36 bases read in frame from base 1. Sequencing was performed on an Illumina HiSeq 2500. Quantitative 5'-RACE with molecular barcodes was the method used to prepare the TCR beta libraries. The source study handled its data this way. A new computational method based on a probabilistic model of VDJ rearrangement was used to identify disease-linked TCR variants. Through fastp at Q25 and MiXCR, TCRdb rebuilt clones from the public reads, retaining in-frame beta chains. CDR3 protein sequences are deduplicated, and each keeps its most common genes and DNA. TCRdb assigned the V and J calls; the authors' analysis was not used. The sample yields fewer than 550,000 distinct CDR3 sequences; over 4% were counted once. The ten largest clones capture 3.5% of the sample.

The sequenced material came from blood, either unsorted or a sorted T cell fraction (not recorded which). This receptor was identified in a male donor with ankylosing spondylitis. The chain was built from TRBV2 and TRBJ2-7; 7 junctional bases match TRBD1. The nucleotides are TGTGCCAGCAGAACAGACAGGGACGAGCAGTACTTC. Its translation reads: CASRTDRDEQYF. The reference TRBV2 and TRBJ2-7 proteins fill in what lies around the CDR3, so the full variable domain reads EPEVTQTPSHQVTQMGQEVILRCVPISNHLYFYWYRQILGQKVEFLVSFYNNEISEKSEIFDDQFSVERPDGSNFTLKIRSTKLEDSAMYFCASRTDRDEQYFGPGTRLTVT.